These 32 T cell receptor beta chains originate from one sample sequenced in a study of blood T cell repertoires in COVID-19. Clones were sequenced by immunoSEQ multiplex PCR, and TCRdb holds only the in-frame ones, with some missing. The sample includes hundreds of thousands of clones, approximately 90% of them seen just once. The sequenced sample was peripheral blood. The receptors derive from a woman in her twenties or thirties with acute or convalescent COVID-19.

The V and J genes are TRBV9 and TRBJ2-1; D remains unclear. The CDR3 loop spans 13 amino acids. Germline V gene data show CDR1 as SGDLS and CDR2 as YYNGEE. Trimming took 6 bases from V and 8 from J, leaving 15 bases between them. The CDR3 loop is CASMRNLMHEQFF. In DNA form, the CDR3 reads TGTGCCAGCATGAGAAACCTTATGCATGAGCAGTTCTTC.

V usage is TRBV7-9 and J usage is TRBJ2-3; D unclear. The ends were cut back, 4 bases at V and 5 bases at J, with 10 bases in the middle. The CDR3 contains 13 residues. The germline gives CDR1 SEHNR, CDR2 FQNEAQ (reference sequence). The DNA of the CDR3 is TGTGCCAGCAGCTCTTCCGGTGGAGATACGCAGTATTTT. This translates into CASSSSGGDTQYF.

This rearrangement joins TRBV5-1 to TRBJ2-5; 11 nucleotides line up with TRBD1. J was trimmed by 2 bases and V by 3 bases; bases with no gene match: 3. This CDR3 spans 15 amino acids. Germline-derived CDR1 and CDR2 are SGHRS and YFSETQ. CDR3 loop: CASSSGTGGQETQYF. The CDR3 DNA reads TGCGCCAGCAGCTCCGGGACAGGGGGTCAAGAGACCCAGTACTTC.

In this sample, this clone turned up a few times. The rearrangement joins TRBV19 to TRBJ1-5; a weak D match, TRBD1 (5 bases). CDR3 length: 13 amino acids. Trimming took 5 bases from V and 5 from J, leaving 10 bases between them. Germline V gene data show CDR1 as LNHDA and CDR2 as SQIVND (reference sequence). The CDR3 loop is CASSLSGHQPQHF. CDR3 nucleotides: TGTGCCAGTAGTCTTTCAGGGCATCAGCCCCAGCATTTT.

CDR3 DNA sequence: TGTGCCAGCAGCGCTTCCCGAACAGGGATGAACACTGAAGCTTTCTTT. Its protein product is CASSASRTGMNTEAFF. This chain links TRBV9 with TRBJ1-1; possible D gene TRBD1, 6 bases. Trimming took 3 bases from V and 0 from J, leaving 15 bases between them. CDR1 SGDLS and CDR2 YYNGEE come from the germline V gene. The CDR3 runs 16 residues.

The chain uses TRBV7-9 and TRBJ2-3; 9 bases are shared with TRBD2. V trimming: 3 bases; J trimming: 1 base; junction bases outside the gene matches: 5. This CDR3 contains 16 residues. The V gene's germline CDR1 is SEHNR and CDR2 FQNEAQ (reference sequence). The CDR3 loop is CASSFWTSEGTDTQYF. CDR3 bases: TGTGCCAGCAGCTTCTGGACTAGCGAGGGCACAGATACGCAGTATTTT.

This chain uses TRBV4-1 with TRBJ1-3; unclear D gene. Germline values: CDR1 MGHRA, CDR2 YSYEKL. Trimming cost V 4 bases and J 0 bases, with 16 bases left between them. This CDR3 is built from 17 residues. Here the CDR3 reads CASSRLKNPYSGNTIYF. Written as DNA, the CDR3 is TGCGCCAGCAGCCGCCTAAAAAATCCCTACTCTGGAAACACCATATATTTT.

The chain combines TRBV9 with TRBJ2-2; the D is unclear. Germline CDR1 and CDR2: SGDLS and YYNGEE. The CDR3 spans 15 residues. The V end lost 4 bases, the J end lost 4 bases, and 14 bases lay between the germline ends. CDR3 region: CASSPQYQSTGELFF. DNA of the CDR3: TGTGCCAGCAGCCCACAATACCAGTCCACCGGGGAGCTGTTTTTT. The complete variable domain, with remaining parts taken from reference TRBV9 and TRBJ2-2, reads DSGVTQTPKHLITATGQRVTLRCSPRSGDLSVYWYQQSLDQGLQFLIQYYNGEERAKGNILERFSAQQFPDLHSELNLSSLELGDSALYFCASSPQYQSTGELFFGEGSRLTVL.

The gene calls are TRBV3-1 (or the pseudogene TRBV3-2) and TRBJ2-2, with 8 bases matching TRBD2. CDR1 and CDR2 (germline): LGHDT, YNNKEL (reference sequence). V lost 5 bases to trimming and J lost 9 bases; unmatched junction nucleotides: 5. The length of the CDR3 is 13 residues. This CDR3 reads CASSMGLGWELFF. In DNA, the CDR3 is TGTGCCAGCAGCATGGGACTAGGCTGGGAGCTGTTTTTT.

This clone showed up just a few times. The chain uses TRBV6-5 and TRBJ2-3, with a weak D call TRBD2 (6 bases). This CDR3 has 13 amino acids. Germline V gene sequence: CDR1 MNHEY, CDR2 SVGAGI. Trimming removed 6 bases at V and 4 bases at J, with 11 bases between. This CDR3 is CASRPWGADTQYF. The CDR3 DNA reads TGTGCCAGCAGACCATGGGGGGCAGATACGCAGTATTTT.

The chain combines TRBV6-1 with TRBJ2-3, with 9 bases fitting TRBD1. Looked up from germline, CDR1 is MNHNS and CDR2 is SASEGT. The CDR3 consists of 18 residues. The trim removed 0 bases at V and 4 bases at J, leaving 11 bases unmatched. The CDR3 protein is CASSEAKVVGTGPDTQYF. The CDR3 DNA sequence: TGTGCCAGCAGTGAAGCGAAGGTTGTTGGGACAGGGCCAGATACGCAGTATTTT.

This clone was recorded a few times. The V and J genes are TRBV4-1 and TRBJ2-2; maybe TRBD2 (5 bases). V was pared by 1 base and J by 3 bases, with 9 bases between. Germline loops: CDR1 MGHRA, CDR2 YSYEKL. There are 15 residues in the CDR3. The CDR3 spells CASSQAGKYTGELFF. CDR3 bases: TGCGCCAGCAGCCAAGCGGGGAAGTACACCGGGGAGCTGTTTTTT.

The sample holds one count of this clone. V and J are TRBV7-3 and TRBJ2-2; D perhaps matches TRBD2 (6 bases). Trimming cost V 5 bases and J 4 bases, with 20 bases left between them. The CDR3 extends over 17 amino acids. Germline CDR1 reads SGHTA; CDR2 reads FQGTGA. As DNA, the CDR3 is TGTGCCAGCAGCCCGTCCGGGAGCTTTGGTAGCACCGGGGAGCTGTTTTTT. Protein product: CASSPSGSFGSTGELFF.

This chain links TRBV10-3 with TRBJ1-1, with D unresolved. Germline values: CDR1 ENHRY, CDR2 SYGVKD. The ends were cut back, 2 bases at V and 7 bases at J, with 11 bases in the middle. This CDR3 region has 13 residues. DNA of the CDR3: TGTGCCATCAGTGAGATGGCAGGTAATGAAGCTTTCTTT. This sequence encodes CAISEMAGNEAFF.

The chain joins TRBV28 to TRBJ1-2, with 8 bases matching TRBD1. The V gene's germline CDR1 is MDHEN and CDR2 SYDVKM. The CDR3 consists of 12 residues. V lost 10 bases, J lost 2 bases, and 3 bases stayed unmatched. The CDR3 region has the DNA TGTGCCACCCGGACAGGGAACTATGGCTACACCTTC. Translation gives CATRTGNYGYTF.

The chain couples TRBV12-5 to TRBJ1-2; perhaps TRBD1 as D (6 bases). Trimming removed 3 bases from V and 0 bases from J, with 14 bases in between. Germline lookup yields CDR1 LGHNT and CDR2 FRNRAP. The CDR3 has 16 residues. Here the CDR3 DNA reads TGTGCTAGTGGTTTCTACCCGGGACACTCTAACTATGGCTACACCTTC. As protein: CASGFYPGHSNYGYTF. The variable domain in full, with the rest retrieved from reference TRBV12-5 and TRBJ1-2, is DARVTQTPRHKVTEMGQEVTMRCQPILGHNTVFWYRQTMMQGLELLAYFRNRAPLDDSGMPKDRFSAEMPDATLATLKIQPSEPRDSAVYFCASGFYPGHSNYGYTFGSGTRLTVV.

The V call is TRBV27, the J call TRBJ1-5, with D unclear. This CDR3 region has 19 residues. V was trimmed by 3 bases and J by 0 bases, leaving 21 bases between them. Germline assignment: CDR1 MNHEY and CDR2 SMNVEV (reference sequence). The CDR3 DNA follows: TGTGCCAGCAGTTTTCAGCCGCAGGTCCTATCTTATAGCAATCAGCCCCAGCATTTT. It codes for CASSFQPQVLSYSNQPQHF.

This chain's CDR3 is CASSVRSGQPQHF. CDR3 nucleotides: TGTGCCAGCAGCGTAAGGTCCGGGCAGCCCCAGCATTTT. The chain couples TRBV9 to TRBJ1-5; D unresolved. The CDR3 is 13 amino acids. The V and J ends lost 1 base and 7 bases respectively, with 9 bases between them. The V gene's germline CDR1 is SGDLS and CDR2 YYNGEE.

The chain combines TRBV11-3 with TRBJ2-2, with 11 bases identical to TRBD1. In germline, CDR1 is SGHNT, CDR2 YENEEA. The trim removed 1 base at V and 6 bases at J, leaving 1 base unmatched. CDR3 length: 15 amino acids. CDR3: CASSLGDRGSGELFF. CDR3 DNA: TGTGCCAGCAGCTTAGGGGACAGGGGGTCCGGGGAGCTGTTTTTT.

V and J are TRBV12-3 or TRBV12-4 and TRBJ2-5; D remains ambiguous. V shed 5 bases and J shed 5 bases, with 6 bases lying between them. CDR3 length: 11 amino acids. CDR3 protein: CASSIRETQYF. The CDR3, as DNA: TGTGCCAGCAGTATCCGGGAGACCCAGTACTTC.

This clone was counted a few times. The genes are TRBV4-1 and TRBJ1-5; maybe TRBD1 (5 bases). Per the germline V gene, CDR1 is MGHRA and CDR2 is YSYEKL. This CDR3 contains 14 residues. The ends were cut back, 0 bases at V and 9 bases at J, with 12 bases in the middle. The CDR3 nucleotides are TGCGCCAGCAGCCAAGAGGTCTTGCAGGGGCCCCAGCATTTT. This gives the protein CASSQEVLQGPQHF.

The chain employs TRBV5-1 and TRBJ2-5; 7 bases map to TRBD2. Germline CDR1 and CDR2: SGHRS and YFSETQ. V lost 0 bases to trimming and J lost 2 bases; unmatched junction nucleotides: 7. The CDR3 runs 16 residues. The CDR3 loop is CASSLGLGGKQETQYF. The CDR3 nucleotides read TGCGCCAGCAGCTTGGGATTGGGGGGGAAACAAGAGACCCAGTACTTC.

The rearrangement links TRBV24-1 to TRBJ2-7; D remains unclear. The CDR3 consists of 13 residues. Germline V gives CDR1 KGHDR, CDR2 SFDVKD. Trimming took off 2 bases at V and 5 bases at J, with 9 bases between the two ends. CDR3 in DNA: TGTGCCACCAGTGATTCCGTTCTTCACGAGCAGTACTTC. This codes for CATSDSVLHEQYF.

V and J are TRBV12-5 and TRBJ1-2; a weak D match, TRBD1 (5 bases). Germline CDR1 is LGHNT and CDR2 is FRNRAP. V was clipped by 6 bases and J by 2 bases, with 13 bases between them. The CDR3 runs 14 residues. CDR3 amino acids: CASGPDSPNYGYTF. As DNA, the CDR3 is TGTGCTAGTGGGCCTGACAGCCCAAACTATGGCTACACCTTC.

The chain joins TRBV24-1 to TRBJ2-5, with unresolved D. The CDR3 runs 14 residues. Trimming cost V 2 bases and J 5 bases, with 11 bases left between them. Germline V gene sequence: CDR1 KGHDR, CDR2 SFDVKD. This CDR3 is CATSDSTGQETQYF. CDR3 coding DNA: TGTGCCACCAGTGATTCGACGGGTCAGGAGACCCAGTACTTC.

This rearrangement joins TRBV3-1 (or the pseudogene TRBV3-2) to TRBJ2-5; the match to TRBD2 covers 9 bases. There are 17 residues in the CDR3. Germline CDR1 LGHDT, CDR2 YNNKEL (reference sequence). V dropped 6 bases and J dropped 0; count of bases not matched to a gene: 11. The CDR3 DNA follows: TGTGCCAGCAGTCGGGGGGGACTAGCAGCATACCAAGAGACCCAGTACTTC. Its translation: CASSRGGLAAYQETQYF.

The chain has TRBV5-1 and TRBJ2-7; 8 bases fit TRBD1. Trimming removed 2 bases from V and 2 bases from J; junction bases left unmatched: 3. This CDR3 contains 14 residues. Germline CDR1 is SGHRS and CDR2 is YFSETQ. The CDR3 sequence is CASSFWTGPYEQYF. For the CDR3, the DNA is TGCGCCAGCAGCTTTTGGACAGGGCCCTACGAGCAGTACTTC.

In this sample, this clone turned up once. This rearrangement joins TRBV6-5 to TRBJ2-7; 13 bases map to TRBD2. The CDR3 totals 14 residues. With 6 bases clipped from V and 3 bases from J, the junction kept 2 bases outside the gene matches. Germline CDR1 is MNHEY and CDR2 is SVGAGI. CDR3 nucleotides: TGTGCCAGCAGCCGGACTAGCGGGGGCTACGAGCAGTACTTC. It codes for CASSRTSGGYEQYF.

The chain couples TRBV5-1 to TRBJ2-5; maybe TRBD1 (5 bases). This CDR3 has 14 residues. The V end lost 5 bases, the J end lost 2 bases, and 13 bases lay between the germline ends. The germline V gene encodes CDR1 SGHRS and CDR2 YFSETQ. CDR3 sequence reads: CASSRQLGQETQYF. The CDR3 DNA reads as TGCGCCAGCAGTAGACAGTTGGGTCAAGAGACCCAGTACTTC.

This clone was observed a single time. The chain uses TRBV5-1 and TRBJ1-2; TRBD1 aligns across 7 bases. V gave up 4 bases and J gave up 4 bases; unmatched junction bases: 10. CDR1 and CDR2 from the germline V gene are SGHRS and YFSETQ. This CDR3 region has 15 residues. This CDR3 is CASSGDSRDSYGYTF. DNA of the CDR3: TGCGCCAGCAGCGGGGACAGTCGAGATTCCTATGGCTACACCTTC.

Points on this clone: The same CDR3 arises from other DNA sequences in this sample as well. CDR3 bases: TGTGCCAGCTCACCACCGCAGGGCTCCAACTATGGCTACACCTTC. It yields the protein CASSPPQGSNYGYTF. This chain joins TRBV18 and TRBJ1-2; possible D gene TRBD1, 5 bases. This CDR3 spans 15 amino acids. Germline CDR1 and CDR2: KGHSH and LQKENI. V lost 0 bases, J lost 2 bases, and 10 bases lay in between.

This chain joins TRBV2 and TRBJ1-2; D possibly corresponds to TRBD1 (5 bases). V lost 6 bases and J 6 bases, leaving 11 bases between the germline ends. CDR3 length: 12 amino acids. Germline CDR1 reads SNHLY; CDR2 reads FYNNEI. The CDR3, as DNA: TGTGCCAGCAGGGCGACAGCGAATGGCTACACCTTC. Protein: CASRATANGYTF.